What follows are 7 T cell receptor beta chains derived from one specimen sequenced in a study of cytomegalovirus exposure and HLA in healthy donors. The PCR ran on 60 Vbeta and 13 Jbeta primers. Libraries were prepared by immunoSEQ multiplex PCR; TCRdb keeps only in-frame clonotypes and omits some of them. The data contain about 130,000 clones, roughly 73% of them singletons. The sample taken for sequencing was PBMCs. The receptors originated from a male donor in good health and CMV-seronegative.

J is TRBJ1-6 and V is TRBV6-5; D gene uncertain. Trimming took 4 bases from V and 10 from J, leaving 11 bases between them. The germline V gene encodes CDR1 MNHEY and CDR2 SVGAGI. The CDR3 length is 13 residues. The CDR3: CASSSGVGSPLHF. The CDR3 DNA follows: TGTGCCAGCAGTTCCGGGGTTGGATCACCCCTCCACTTT.

This chain connects TRBV7-9 to TRBJ2-1; 8 bases agree with TRBD2. The CDR3 covers 12 residues. Germline CDR1 reads SEHNR; CDR2 reads FQNEAQ (reference sequence). Unmatched junction bases numbered 1, after V lost 2 bases and J lost 10 bases. Here the CDR3 DNA reads TGTGCCAGCAGCTTACCGGGAGGGGAGCAGTTCTTC. Translation: CASSLPGGEQFF.

V is TRBV6-5 and J is TRBJ2-1, with TRBD2 matching 10 bases. The junction had 7 bases not matched to a gene; V was cut back by 6 bases and J by 5 bases. This CDR3 spans 15 amino acids. Germline-derived CDR1 and CDR2 are MNHEY and SVGAGI. The CDR3 sequence is CASSNPGLANNEQFF. As DNA, the CDR3 is TGTGCCAGCAGCAACCCGGGACTAGCGAACAATGAGCAGTTCTTC.

The chain recombines TRBV5-5 with TRBJ2-7; TRBD1 matches at 8 bases. The V gene end was trimmed by 4 bases and the J gene end by 5 bases; junction bases not matched to a gene: 8. Germline CDR1 and CDR2: SGHKS and YYEKEE (reference sequence). The CDR3 runs to 14 residues. CDR3 nucleotides: TGTGCCAGCAGCCTACGGACAGGGATCCACGAGCAGTACTTC. Its translation is CASSLRTGIHEQYF.

This chain uses TRBV4-1 with TRBJ1-1; 8 bases line up with TRBD1. V lost 2 bases, J lost 0 bases, and 11 bases stayed unmatched. CDR1 MGHRA and CDR2 YSYEKL come from the germline V gene. There are 18 residues in the CDR3. The CDR3 protein is CASSQIAGGEPMNTEAFF. For the CDR3, the DNA is TGCGCCAGCAGCCAAATTGCAGGGGGCGAACCCATGAACACTGAAGCTTTCTTT.

Concerning this clone: Within the sample, other DNA sequences also encode this same CDR3. The CDR3 DNA reads as TGTGCCAGCAGTTACTCAGACCGGGGCTCCTACGAGCAGTACTTC. As protein: CASSYSDRGSYEQYF. The genes are TRBV6-5 and TRBJ2-7, with a weak D call TRBD2 (5 bases). Germline values: CDR1 MNHEY, CDR2 SVGAGI. The CDR3 sequence is 15 residues long. V lost 0 bases and J 0 bases, leaving 9 bases between the germline ends.

The chain has TRBV29-1 and TRBJ1-2; 8 nucleotides align to TRBD1. The CDR3 is 12 amino acids. Trimming took 6 bases from V and 8 from J; bases not matched to a gene: 8. Germline CDR1 is SQVTM and CDR2 is ANQGSEA. CDR3 in amino acids: CSVHRGTGGYTF. The CDR3 region has the DNA TGCAGCGTCCACAGGGGGACGGGGGGCTACACCTTC.